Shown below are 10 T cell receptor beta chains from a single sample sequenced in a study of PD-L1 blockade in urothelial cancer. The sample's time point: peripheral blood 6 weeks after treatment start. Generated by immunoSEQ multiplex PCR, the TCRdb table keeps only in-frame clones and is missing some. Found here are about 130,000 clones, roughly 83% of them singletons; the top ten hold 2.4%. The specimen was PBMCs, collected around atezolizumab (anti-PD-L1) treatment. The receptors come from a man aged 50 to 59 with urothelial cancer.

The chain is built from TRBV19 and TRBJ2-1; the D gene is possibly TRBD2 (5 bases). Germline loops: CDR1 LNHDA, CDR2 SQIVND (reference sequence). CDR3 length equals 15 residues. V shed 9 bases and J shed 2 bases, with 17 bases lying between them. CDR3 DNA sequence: TGTGCCAGCGGTCACACGGGAACCCCCTACAATGAGCAGTTCTTC. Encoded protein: CASGHTGTPYNEQFF.

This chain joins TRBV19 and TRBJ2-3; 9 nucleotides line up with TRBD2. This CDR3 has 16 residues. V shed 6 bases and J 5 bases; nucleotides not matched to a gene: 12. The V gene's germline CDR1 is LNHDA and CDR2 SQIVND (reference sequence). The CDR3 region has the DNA TGTGCCAGTAGGGCTCGGGCTAGCGGGATGGGAGATACGCAGTATTTT. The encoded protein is CASRARASGMGDTQYF.

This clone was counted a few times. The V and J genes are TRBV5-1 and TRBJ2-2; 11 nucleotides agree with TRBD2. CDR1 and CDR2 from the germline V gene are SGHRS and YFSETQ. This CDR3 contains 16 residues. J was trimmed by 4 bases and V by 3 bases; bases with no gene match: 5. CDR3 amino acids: CASSSGTSGITGELFF. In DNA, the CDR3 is TGCGCCAGCAGCTCAGGGACTAGCGGCATCACCGGGGAGCTGTTTTTT.

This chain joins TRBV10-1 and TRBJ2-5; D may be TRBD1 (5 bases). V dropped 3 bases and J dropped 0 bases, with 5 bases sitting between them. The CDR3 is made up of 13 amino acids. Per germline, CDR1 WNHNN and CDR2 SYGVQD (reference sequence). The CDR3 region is CASSDRDQETQYF. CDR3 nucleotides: TGCGCCAGCAGTGACAGGGACCAAGAGACCCAGTACTTC.

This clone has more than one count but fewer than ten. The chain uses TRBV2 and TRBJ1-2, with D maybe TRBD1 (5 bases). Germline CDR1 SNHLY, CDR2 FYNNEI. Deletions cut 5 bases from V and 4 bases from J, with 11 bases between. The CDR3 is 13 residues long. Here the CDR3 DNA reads TGTGCCAGCAGTCCTCAGGGTGTCTATGGCTACACCTTC. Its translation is CASSPQGVYGYTF.

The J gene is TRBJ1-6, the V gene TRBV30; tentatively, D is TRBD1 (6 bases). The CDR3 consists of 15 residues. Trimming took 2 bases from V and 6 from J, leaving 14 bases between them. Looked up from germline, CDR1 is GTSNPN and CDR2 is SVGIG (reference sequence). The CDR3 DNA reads TGTGCCTGGAGTATTCAGGGGTACGGTAATTCACCCCTCCACTTT. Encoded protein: CAWSIQGYGNSPLHF.

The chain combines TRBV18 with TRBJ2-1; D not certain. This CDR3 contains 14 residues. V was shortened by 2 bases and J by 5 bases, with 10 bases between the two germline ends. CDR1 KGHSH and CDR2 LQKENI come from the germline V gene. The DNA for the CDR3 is TGTGCCAGCTCACCAGGTTCGAAGCACAATGAGCAGTTCTTC. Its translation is CASSPGSKHNEQFF.

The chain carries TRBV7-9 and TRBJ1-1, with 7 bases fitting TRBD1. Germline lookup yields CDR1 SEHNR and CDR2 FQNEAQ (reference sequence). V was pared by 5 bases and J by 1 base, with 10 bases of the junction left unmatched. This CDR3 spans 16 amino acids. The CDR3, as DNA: TGTGCCAGCAGCCGAGGGGGCGCCCAGTCGAACACTGAAGCTTTCTTT. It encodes CASSRGGAQSNTEAFF.

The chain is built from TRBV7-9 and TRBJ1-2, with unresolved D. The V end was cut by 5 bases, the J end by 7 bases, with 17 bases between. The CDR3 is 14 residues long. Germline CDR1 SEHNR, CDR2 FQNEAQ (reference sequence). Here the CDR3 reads CASSANQVLLGYTF. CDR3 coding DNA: TGTGCCAGCAGCGCTAATCAGGTACTCCTTGGCTACACCTTC.

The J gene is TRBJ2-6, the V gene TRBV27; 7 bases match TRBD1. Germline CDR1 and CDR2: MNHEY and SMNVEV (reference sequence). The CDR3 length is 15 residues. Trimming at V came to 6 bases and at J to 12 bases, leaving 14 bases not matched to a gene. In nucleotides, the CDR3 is TGTGCCAGCAGCCTACACAGGGGCCTAACCGCCGTCCTGACTTTC. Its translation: CASSLHRGLTAVLTF.